Detailed here is one TCR beta chain. At one of its ends the junction is not consistent with the germline gene, which may arise from a read error. These data come from a study of blood T cell repertoires in COVID-19. In the study overall: T cells, B-cell-depleted T cells, or PBMCs provided the cDNA or gDNA that served as material.

Original handling: The authors estimated nucleated cell counts from reference gene primer amplification. TCRdb's table, derived via immunoSEQ multiplex PCR, lists solely in-frame clones and lacks some. V, J and clone size are those of that table, while D and trimming were read from the DNA. The profile covers under 50,000 clones, with 88% appearing a single time and over 7.5% taken by the ten largest. Sequenced sample: peripheral blood. The clonotype was recovered from a man aged 45-65 years with active COVID-19.

The CDR3 protein is CASSPPIRGGTYTQYF. In DNA, the CDR3 is TGTGCCAGCTCACCTCCAATACGGGGGGGCACATATACGCAGTATTTT. V usage is TRBV18 and J usage is TRBJ2-3; 8 bases align to TRBD2. The CDR3 covers 16 residues. Germline V gene lookup returns CDR1 KGHSH and CDR2 LQKENI.